A selection of T cell receptor beta chains follows, all from one sample in a study of T-cell reconstitution after alpha-beta-depleted transplantation in children. One entry per CDR3 protein results from TCRdb running MiXCR on the PCR reads. The sample consists of 250,000 to 400,000 distinct CDR3 sequences, roughly 21% of them appearing once. The sequencing here drew on PBMCs, mostly from graft donor cells, taken 180 days after TCRalphabeta/CD19-depleted stem cell transplant. All receptors come from a male patient younger than 18 who had a stem cell transplant for acute lymphoblastic leukemia, so the T cells may come from the graft donor. Each CDR3 is given with its conserved first and last residue. D genes are given only for firm matches. Expanded clones get a size class; other rows say once, few or many, or leave the size out.

>TRBV24-1|.|.|TRBJ1-5
CATSTGHQPQHF
TGTGCCACCAGTACAGGTCATCAGCCCCAGCATTTT
>TRBV5-1|.|few|TRBJ2-1
CASSLEPGANEQFF
TGCGCCAGCAGCTTGGAGCCAGGAGCGAATGAGCAGTTCTTC
>TRBV20-1|TRBD1|.|TRBJ2-7
CSARAGTGGTYEQYF
TGCAGTGCTAGGGCCGGGACAGGGGGAACCTACGAGCAGTACTTC
>TRBV7-7|.|few|TRBJ2-2
CASSPSNTNTGELFF
TGTGCCAGCAGCCCCTCCAATACGAACACCGGGGAGCTGTTTTTT
>TRBV12-3/TRBV12-4|.|.|TRBJ2-5
CASSFWGGETQYF
TGTGCCAGCAGTTTTTGGGGTGGAGAGACCCAGTACTTC
>TRBV19|.|.|TRBJ2-7
CASTAGDHYEQYF
TGTGCCAGTACGGCAGGGGATCACTACGAGCAGTACTTC
>TRBV6-5|TRBD2|.|TRBJ2-5
CASSYSGGEWETQYF
TGTGCCAGCAGTTACTCGGGGGGGGAATGGGAGACCCAGTACTTC
>TRBV20-1|TRBD1|few|TRBJ1-2
CSAGTGYYGYTF
TGCAGTGCTGGGACAGGGTACTATGGCTACACCTTC
>TRBV4-1|TRBD2|few|TRBJ2-3
CASSQEGREADTQYF
TGCGCCAGCAGCCAAGAAGGGCGGGAGGCAGATACGCAGTATTTT
>TRBV20-1|TRBD2|.|TRBJ2-7
CSARAGTSGGYEQYF
TGCAGTGCTAGAGCAGGGACTAGCGGGGGGTACGAGCAGTACTTC
>TRBV14|.|few|TRBJ2-2
CASSQDQLGTVIGELFF
TGTGCCAGCAGCCAAGATCAACTTGGGACCGTCATAGGGGAGCTGTTTTTT
>TRBV18|.|few|TRBJ1-2
CASSPQGNGYGYTF
TGTGCCAGCTCACCCCAGGGTAATGGCTATGGCTACACCTTC
>TRBV29-1|TRBD2|few|TRBJ2-3
CSTTSGPTDTQYF
TGCAGCACTACTAGCGGGCCTACAGATACGCAGTATTTT
>TRBV20-1|.|.|TRBJ1-1
CSARDPGVPPYGTEAFF
TGCAGTGCTAGAGATCCGGGGGTCCCTCCTTATGGCACTGAAGCTTTCTTT
>TRBV3-1|.|once|TRBJ2-7
CASSQVRYEQHF
TGTGCCAGCAGCCAAGTCAGATACGAGCAGCACTTC
>TRBV7-9|.|.|TRBJ2-7
CASSLVLVEGTYEQYF
TGTGCCAGCAGCTTAGTCTTGGTGGAGGGTACTTACGAGCAGTACTTC
>TRBV5-1|.|.|TRBJ2-5
CASSFLGDKTQYF
TGCGCCAGCAGCTTCTTGGGGGATAAGACCCAGTACTTC
>TRBV25-1|.|.|TRBJ1-5
CASSEGVLSNQPQHF
TGTGCCAGCAGTGAGGGGGTGTTGAGCAATCAGCCCCAGCATTTT
>TRBV5-4|TRBD2|once|TRBJ2-7
CATQTSGTTYEQYF
TGTGCCACCCAGACTAGCGGGACCACCTACGAGCAGTACTTC
>TRBV9|TRBD2|few|TRBJ2-1
CASSVEPSVAGSANEQFF
TGTGCCAGCAGCGTAGAGCCTTCCGTAGCGGGCTCCGCAAATGAGCAGTTCTTC
>TRBV6-5|.|many|TRBJ1-1
CASSSHRGDTEAFF
TGTGCCAGCAGTTCCCACAGAGGGGACACTGAAGCTTTCTTT
>TRBV12-3/TRBV12-4|.|few|TRBJ1-5
CASSLIGRVSNQPQHF
TGTGCCAGCAGTTTAATTGGACGGGTTAGCAATCAGCCCCAGCATTTT
>TRBV10-1|.|.|TRBJ2-7
CASSETTLPSYEQYF
TGCGCCAGCAGTGAGACAACCCTCCCCTCCTACGAGCAGTACTTC
>TRBV15|.|.|TRBJ1-5
CATSRVIQDYSNQPQHF
TGTGCCACCAGCAGAGTCATTCAGGACTATAGCAATCAGCCCCAGCATTTT
>TRBV27|.|.|TRBJ2-2
CASSWGTGELFF
TGCGCCAGCAGCTGGGGGACAGGGGAGCTGTTTTTT
>TRBV5-1|.|.|TRBJ2-5
CASSFAIRETQYF
TGCGCCAGCAGCTTTGCAATTCGGGAGACCCAGTACTTC
>TRBV4-1|TRBD2|.|TRBJ2-7
CASSPSLLRLADKYEQYF
TGCGCCAGCAGCCCTTCTCTCTTGCGGCTAGCGGATAAGTACGAGCAGTACTTC
>TRBV20-1|TRBD2|.|TRBJ2-5
CSARDLSASGMETQYF
TGCAGTGCTAGAGATTTGTCGGCTAGCGGGATGGAGACCCAGTACTTC
>TRBV5-6|.|.|TRBJ2-4
CASSLIRHSKNIQYF
TGTGCCAGCAGCTTGATAAGGCACAGCAAAAACATTCAGTACTTC
>TRBV24-1|.|.|TRBJ1-2
CATSDRPRQRGYGYTF
TGTGCCACCAGTGATAGGCCTCGACAGCGGGGCTATGGCTACACCTTC
>TRBV20-1|.|few|TRBJ1-6
CRGDSVISYNSPLHF
TGCAGAGGAGACAGTGTAATTTCCTATAATTCACCCCTCCACTTT
>TRBV5-1|TRBD2|many|TRBJ2-5
CASSPPGLAEETQYF
TGCGCCAGCAGCCCCCCGGGACTAGCGGAAGAGACCCAGTACTTC
>TRBV10-3|TRBD2|.|TRBJ2-1
CAIRAQGLVGYNEQFF
TGTGCCATCAGGGCCCAGGGACTAGTAGGCTACAATGAGCAGTTCTTC
>TRBV3-1|TRBD2|few|TRBJ2-7
CASSRLAATYEQYF
TGTGCCAGCAGCCGACTAGCGGCTACCTACGAGCAGTACTTC
>TRBV4-1|TRBD2|few|TRBJ2-4
CASSHLGRDPGGSIQYF
TGCGCCAGCAGCCATTTGGGCCGGGACCCGGGCGGGAGCATTCAGTACTTC
>TRBV15|.|.|TRBJ1-4
CATSWDMTNEKLFF
TGTGCCACCAGCTGGGACATGACTAATGAAAAACTGTTTTTT
>TRBV10-3|.|few|TRBJ1-2
CAISGQNPHLYGYTF
TGTGCCATCTCGGGGCAGAACCCCCACCTCTATGGCTACACCTTC
>TRBV6-5|.|.|TRBJ1-2
CASSSASGPRNYGYTF
TGTGCCAGCAGTTCAGCCTCCGGGCCCCGCAACTATGGCTACACCTTC
>TRBV6-5|TRBD1|.|TRBJ2-1
CASSSIGTGNEQFF
TGTGCCAGCAGTTCGATCGGGACAGGGAATGAGCAGTTCTTC
>TRBV3-1|.|few|TRBJ2-7
CASSQEEGYAYEQYF
TGTGCCAGCAGCCAAGAAGAGGGATACGCCTACGAGCAGTACTTC
>TRBV5-6|.|.|TRBJ1-2
CASSQLLWGDYGYTF
TGTGCCAGCAGCCAACTCTTATGGGGGGACTATGGCTACACCTTC